The present T cell receptor (beta chain) was sequenced within a study of T cells after yellow fever vaccination. Study results and limitations: A secondary response was less intense yet reached its peak sooner, at day 5 versus 15. Clones from primary vaccination mostly reappeared after the booster (around 96% CD4, approximately 91% CD8). FACS-sorted repertoires might harbor abundant contaminating clonotypes from the bulk population.

The authors made TCR cDNA by 5'RACE template switching, adding a universal primer site and UMIs. TCRdb reprocessed the 5' RACE reads with MiXCR, giving one entry per CDR3 protein. The table has about 310,000 distinct CDR3 sequences, approximately 3.8% seen once; the top ten hold around 24%. This clonotype has just a few counts. The antigen is undetermined. Sequenced here: PBMCs, sampled on the day of the yellow fever booster vaccination. The origin of this receptor is a man between 18 and 29 years old who received the YFV17D yellow fever vaccine.

CDR3 sequence reads: CSAKRTGPYGYTF. The DNA for the CDR3 is TGCAGTGCTAAAAGGACAGGGCCCTATGGCTACACCTTC. J is TRBJ1-2 and V is TRBV20-1, with 8 bases matching TRBD1. Germline trimming cut 4 bases from V and 4 bases from J; bases unmatched to any gene: 5. In germline, CDR1 is DFQATT, CDR2 SNEGSKA (reference sequence). The CDR3 spans 13 residues.